This record looks at one TCR beta chain sequence and its context. The data derive from a study of cytomegalovirus exposure and HLA in healthy donors. In the PCR, 60 Vbeta and 13 Jbeta primers were used. The repertoire was sequenced with immunoSEQ multiplex PCR; TCRdb's copy has only in-frame clones and lacks some. Of 150,000 to 200,000 clones listed, roughly 85% are singletons. Germline CDR1 LNHDA, CDR2 SQIVND (reference sequence). After removal of 3 bases from V and 5 bases from J, the junction contained 4 bases not matched to a gene. There are 14 residues in the CDR3. The source of this sequence is a woman aged 25 to 39 in good health and CMV-seropositive. This rearrangement joins TRBV19 to TRBJ2-1, with 7 bases aligning to TRBD1. Material for sequencing was PBMCs. The CDR3 spells CASSIGTVDNEQFF. For the CDR3, the DNA is TGTGCCAGTAGTATCGGGACAGTAGACAATGAGCAGTTCTTC.